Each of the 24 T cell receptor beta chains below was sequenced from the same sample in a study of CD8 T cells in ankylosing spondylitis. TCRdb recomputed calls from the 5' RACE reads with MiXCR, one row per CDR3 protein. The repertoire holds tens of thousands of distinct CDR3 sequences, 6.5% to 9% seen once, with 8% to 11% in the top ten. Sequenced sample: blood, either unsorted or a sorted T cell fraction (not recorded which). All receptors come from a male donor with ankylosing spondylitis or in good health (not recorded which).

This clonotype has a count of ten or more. Here the CDR3 reads CASSQERTLGTTEAFF. For the CDR3, the DNA is TGTGCCAGCAGCCAAGAAAGGACCCTGGGGACCACTGAAGCTTTCTTT. The rearrangement uses TRBV4-2 and TRBJ1-1, with D possibly TRBD1 on 5 matching bases. This CDR3 region has 16 residues. The germline CDR1 and CDR2 sequences are LGHNA and YNFKEQ. V dropped 0 bases and J dropped 4 bases, with 15 bases sitting between them.

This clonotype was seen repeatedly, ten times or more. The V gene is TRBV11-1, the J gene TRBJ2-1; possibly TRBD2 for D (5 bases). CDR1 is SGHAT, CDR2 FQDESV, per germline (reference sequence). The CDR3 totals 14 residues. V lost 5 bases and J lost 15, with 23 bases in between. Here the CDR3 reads CASSLYGETQLPFF. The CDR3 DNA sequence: TGTGCCAGCAGCCTGTACGGGGAAACGCAATTACCGTTCTTC. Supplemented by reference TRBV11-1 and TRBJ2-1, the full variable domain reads EAEVAQSPRYKITEKSQAVAFWCDPISGHATLYWYRQILGQGPELLVQFQDESVVDDSQLPKDRFSAERLKGVDSTLKIQPAELGDSAMYLCASSLYGETQLPFFGPGTRLTVL.

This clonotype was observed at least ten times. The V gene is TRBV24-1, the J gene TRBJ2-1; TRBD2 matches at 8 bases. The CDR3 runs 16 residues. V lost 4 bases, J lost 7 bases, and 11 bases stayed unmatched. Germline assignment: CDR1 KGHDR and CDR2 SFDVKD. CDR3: CATSELRGGRRNEQFF. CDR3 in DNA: TGTGCCACCAGTGAGTTAAGAGGCGGGAGGAGGAATGAGCAGTTCTTC.

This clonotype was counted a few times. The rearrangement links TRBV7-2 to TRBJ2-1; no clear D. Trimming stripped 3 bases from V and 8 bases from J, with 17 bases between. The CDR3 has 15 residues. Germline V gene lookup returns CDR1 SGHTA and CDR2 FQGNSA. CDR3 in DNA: TGTGCCAGCAGCTTGGATAGTGACGCGATAGATGAGCAGTTCTTC. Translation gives CASSLDSDAIDEQFF.

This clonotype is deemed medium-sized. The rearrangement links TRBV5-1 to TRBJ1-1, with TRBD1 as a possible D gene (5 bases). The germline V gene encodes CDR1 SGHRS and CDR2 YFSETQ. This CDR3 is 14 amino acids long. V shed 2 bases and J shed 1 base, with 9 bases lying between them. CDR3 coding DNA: TGCGCCAGCAGCTTACGGGGGACGAACACTGAAGCTTTCTTT. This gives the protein CASSLRGTNTEAFF.

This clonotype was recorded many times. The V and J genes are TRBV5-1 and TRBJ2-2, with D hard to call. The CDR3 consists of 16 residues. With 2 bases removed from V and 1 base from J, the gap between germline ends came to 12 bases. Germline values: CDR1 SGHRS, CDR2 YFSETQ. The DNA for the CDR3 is TGCGCCAGCAGCTTTAACTTCCGCGGGAACACCGGGGAGCTGTTTTTT. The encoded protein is CASSFNFRGNTGELFF.

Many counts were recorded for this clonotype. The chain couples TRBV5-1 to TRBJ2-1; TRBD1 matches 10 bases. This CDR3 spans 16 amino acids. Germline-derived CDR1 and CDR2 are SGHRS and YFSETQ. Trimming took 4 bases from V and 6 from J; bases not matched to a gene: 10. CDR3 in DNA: TGCGCCAGCAGCGGGGGGGCCGGGACAGGGGCCAATGAGCAGTTCTTC. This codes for CASSGGAGTGANEQFF.

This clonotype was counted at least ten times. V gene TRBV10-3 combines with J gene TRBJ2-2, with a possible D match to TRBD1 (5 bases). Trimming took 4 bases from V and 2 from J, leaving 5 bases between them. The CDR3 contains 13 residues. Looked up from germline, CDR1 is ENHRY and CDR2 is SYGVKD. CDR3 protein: CAISGTNTGELFF. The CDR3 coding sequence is TGTGCCATCAGTGGGACAAACACCGGGGAGCTGTTTTTT.

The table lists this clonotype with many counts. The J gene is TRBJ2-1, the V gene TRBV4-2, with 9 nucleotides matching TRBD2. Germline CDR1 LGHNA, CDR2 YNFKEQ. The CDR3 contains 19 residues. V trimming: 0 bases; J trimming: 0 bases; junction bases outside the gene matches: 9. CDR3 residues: CASSQELAGEASSYNEQFF. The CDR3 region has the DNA TGTGCCAGCAGCCAAGAGTTAGCGGGAGAGGCTAGCTCCTACAATGAGCAGTTCTTC.

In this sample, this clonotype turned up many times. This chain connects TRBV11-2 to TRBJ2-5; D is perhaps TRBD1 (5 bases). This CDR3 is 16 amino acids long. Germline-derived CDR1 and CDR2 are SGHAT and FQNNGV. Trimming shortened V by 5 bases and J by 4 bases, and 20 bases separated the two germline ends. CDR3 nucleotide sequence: TGTGCCAGCAGCCCATCCCTTTGGGGCGGCGGAGAGACCCAGTACTTC. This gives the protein CASSPSLWGGGETQYF.

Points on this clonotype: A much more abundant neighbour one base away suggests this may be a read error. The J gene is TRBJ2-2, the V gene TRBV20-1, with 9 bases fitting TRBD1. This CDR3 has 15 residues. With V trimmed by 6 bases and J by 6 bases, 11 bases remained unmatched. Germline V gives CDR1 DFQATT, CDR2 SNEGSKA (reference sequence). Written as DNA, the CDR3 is TGCAGTGCGAAGAGACAGGGGGACGACGCCGGGGAGCTGTTTTTT. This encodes CSAKRQGDDAGELFF.

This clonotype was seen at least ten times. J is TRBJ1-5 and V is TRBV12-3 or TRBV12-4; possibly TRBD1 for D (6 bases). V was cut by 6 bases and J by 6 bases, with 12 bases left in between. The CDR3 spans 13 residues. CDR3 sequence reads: CASSSTQGQPQHF. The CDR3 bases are TGTGCCAGCAGCTCAACACAGGGTCAGCCCCAGCATTTT.

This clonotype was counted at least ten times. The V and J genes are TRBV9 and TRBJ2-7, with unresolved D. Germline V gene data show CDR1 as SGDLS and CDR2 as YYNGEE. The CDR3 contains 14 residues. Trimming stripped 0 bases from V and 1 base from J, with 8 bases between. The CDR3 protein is CASSVDHSSYEQYF. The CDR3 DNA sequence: TGTGCCAGCAGCGTAGATCACTCGTCCTACGAGCAGTACTTC.

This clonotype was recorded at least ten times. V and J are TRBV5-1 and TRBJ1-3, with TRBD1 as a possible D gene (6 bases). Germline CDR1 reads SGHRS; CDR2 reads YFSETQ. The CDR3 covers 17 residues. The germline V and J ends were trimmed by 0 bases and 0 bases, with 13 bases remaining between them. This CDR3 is CASSLEGGAASGNTIYF. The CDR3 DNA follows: TGCGCCAGCAGCTTGGAGGGGGGCGCGGCCTCTGGAAACACCATATATTTT.

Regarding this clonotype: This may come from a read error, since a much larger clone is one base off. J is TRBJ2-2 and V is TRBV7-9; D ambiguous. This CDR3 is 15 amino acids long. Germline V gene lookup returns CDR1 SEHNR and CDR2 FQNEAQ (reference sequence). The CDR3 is CSSSLSSQATGELFF. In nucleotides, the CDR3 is TGTTCCAGCAGCTTATCGTCCCAGGCTACCGGGGAGCTGTTTTTT.

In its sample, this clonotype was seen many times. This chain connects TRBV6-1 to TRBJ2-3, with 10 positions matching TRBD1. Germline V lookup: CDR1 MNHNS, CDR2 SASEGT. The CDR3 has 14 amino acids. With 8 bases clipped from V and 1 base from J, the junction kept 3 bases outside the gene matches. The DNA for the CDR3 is TGTGCCAGCTCAGGGACAGGGGGCACAGATACGCAGTATTTT. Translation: CASSGTGGTDTQYF.

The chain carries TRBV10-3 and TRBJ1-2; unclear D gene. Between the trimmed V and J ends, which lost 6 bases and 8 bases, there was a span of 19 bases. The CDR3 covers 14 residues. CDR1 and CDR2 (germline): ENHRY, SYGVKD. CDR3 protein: CAISDDPPMEGYTF. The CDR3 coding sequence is TGTGCCATCAGCGATGACCCACCGATGGAGGGCTACACCTTC.

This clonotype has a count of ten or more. DNA for the CDR3: TGCAGTGCCCAAAGGGGGGATTTCCCTGAAGCTTTCTTT. Protein product: CSAQRGDFPEAFF. The chain combines TRBV20-1 with TRBJ1-1; maybe TRBD1 (6 bases). This CDR3 is built from 13 residues. Germline CDR1 is DFQATT and CDR2 is SNEGSKA (reference sequence). Trimming took off 6 bases at V and 6 bases at J, with 17 bases between the two ends.

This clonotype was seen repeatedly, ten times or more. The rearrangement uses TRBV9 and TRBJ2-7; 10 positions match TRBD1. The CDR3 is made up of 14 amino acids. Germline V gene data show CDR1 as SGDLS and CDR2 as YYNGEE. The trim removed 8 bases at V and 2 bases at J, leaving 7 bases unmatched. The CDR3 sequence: CASSLGQGAYEQYF. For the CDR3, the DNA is TGTGCCAGTTCCCTCGGACAGGGGGCCTACGAGCAGTACTTC.

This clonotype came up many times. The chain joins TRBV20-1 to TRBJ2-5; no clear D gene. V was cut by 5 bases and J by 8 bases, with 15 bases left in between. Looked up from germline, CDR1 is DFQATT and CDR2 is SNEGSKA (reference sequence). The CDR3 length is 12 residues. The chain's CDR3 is CSAPGPSGTQYF. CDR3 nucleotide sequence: TGCAGTGCTCCTGGGCCTTCGGGTACCCAGTACTTC.

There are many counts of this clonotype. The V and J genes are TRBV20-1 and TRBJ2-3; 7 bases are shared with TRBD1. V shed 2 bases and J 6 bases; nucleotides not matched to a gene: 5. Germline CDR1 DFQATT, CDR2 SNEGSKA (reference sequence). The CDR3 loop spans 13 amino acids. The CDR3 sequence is CSARTTGEDTQYF. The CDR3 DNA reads TGCAGTGCTAGAACTACAGGGGAGGATACGCAGTATTTT.

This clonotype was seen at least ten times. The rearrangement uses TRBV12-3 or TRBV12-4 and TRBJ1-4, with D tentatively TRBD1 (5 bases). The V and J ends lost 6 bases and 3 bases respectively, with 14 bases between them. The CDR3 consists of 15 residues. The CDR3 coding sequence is TGTGCCAGCAGCCCCTCGGGGGTAGCTAATGAAAAACTGTTTTTT. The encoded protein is CASSPSGVANEKLFF.

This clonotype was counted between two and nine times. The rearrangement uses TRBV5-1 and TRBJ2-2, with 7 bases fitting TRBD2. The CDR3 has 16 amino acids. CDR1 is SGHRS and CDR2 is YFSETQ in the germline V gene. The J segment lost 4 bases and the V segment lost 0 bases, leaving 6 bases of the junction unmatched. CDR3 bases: TGCGCCAGCAGCTTGGCTCTGTCGGGGGGCACCGGGGAGCTGTTTTTT. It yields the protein CASSLALSGGTGELFF.

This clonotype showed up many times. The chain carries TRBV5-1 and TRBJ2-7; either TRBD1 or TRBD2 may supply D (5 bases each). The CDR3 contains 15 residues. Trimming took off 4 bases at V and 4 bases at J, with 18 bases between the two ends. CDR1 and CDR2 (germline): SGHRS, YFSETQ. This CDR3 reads CASSDRDGGNYEQYF. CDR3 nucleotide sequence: TGCGCCAGCAGCGACCGGGACGGTGGTAATTACGAGCAGTACTTC.